The next 13 T cell receptor beta chains were all read from a single sample in a study of T-cell memory formation after mild COVID-19. TCRdb redid the calling of the 5' RACE reads with MiXCR, one entry per CDR3 protein. The data hold around 340,000 distinct CDR3 sequences, with roughly 14% observed a single time. The sequenced sample consisted of PBMCs or a T cell subset sorted from them (not recorded which). The receptors derive from a man aged 18 to 35 who had mild COVID-19 (a few samples of this study predate the infection). Cell type and time point are not known.

The gene calls are TRBV12-3 or TRBV12-4 and TRBJ1-2; D unresolved. This CDR3 has 14 residues. V was trimmed by 7 bases and J by 7 bases, leaving 19 bases between them. CDR3 in amino acids: CASTRTEGPFGYTF. Written as DNA, the CDR3 is TGTGCCAGCACCAGAACAGAAGGCCCTTTTGGCTACACCTTC.

In its sample, this clonotype was seen a few times. The rearrangement links TRBV4-2 to TRBJ2-6, with unresolved D. The CDR3 is made up of 17 amino acids. Trimming cost V 0 bases and J 0 bases, with 9 bases left between them. From germline, CDR1 is LGHNA and CDR2 YNFKEQ. This CDR3 is CASSQEFSLSGANVLTF. In nucleotides, the CDR3 is TGTGCCAGCAGCCAAGAGTTCAGCCTCTCTGGGGCCAACGTCCTGACTTTC.

In this sample, this clonotype turned up a few times. The chain links TRBV30 to TRBJ1-2; D gene uncertain. This CDR3 spans 12 amino acids. V was cut by 2 bases and J by 4 bases, with 8 bases left in between. CDR1 is GTSNPN, CDR2 SVGIG, per germline (reference sequence). The CDR3: CAWSRQTYGYTF. In DNA, the CDR3 is TGTGCCTGGAGTCGGCAGACCTATGGCTACACCTTC. The full variable domain, its missing parts supplied by reference TRBV30 and TRBJ1-2, is SQTIHQWPATLVQPVGSPLSLECTVEGTSNPNLYWYRQAAGRGLQLLFYSVGIGQISSEVPQNLSASRPQDRQFILSSKKLLLSDSGFYLCAWSRQTYGYTFGSGTRLTVV.

A few counts support this clonotype. The J gene is TRBJ2-1, the V gene TRBV7-9; 7 nucleotides match TRBD2. J gave up 11 bases and V 4 bases, and 8 bases lay outside the gene matches. The germline V gene has CDR1 SEHNR and CDR2 FQNEAQ (reference sequence). The CDR3 has 13 residues. This CDR3 is CASSSPPSGQQFF. DNA of the CDR3: TGTGCCAGCAGCTCCCCCCCTAGCGGCCAGCAGTTCTTC.

Only a few counts were recorded for this clonotype. The chain couples TRBV6-2 or TRBV6-3 to TRBJ2-6, with 9 nucleotides matching TRBD1. The CDR3 contains 16 residues. Trimming cost V 5 bases and J 4 bases; bases outside gene matches: 6. Germline CDR1 and CDR2: MNHEY and SVGEGT. The CDR3 is CASSLHGQGGANVLTF. DNA for the CDR3: TGTGCCAGCAGTCTCCACGGACAGGGGGGGGCCAACGTCCTGACTTTC.

This clonotype has only a few counts. This rearrangement joins TRBV4-3 to TRBJ1-1, with D possibly matching TRBD1 (5 bases). The CDR3 is 14 amino acids. Germline V lookup: CDR1 LGHNA, CDR2 YSLEER. The V and J ends lost 4 bases and 5 bases respectively, with 14 bases between them. The CDR3 DNA is TGCGCCAGCAGCCGGATGGGGGGGGAAACTGAAGCTTTCTTT. This sequence encodes CASSRMGGETEAFF.

This clonotype was detected only a few times. V is TRBV7-2 and J is TRBJ2-7; TRBD2 matches 14 bases. V shed 5 bases, J shed 9 bases, and the junction held 6 bases outside the gene matches. Germline lookup yields CDR1 SGHTA and CDR2 FQGNSA. This CDR3 spans 14 amino acids. CDR3 sequence reads: CASSPTSGGATQYF. The DNA of the CDR3 is TGTGCCAGCAGCCCGACTAGCGGGGGGGCCACGCAGTACTTC.

The V call is TRBV5-4, the J call TRBJ2-1, with D possibly matching TRBD1 (6 bases). Trimming cost V 7 bases and J 5 bases, with 16 bases left between them. Germline loops: CDR1 SGHNT, CDR2 YYREEE (reference sequence). The CDR3 has 14 residues. The CDR3 here is CASHIGQFDNEQFF. CDR3 nucleotides: TGTGCCAGCCATATCGGACAGTTCGACAATGAGCAGTTCTTC.

The rearrangement uses TRBV7-6 and TRBJ1-2; TRBD1 aligns across 7 bases. CDR1 is SGHVS and CDR2 is FNYEAQ in the germline V gene. V gave up 1 base and J gave up 5 bases; unmatched junction bases: 7. The CDR3 is 15 amino acids. In DNA form, the CDR3 reads TGTGCCAGCAGCTTAGGGCAGGGGGGATTGTATGGCTACACCTTC. This translates into CASSLGQGGLYGYTF.

This chain uses TRBV12-3 or TRBV12-4 with TRBJ2-3, with TRBD2 identical over 8 bases. The CDR3 is 15 amino acids. The J segment lost 0 bases and the V segment lost 7 bases, leaving 6 bases of the junction unmatched. CDR3 protein: CASKAGATSTDTQYF. In nucleotides, the CDR3 is TGTGCCAGCAAAGCGGGGGCCACTAGCACAGATACGCAGTATTTT.

V is TRBV11-2 and J is TRBJ2-1; tentative D call: TRBD1 (5 bases). Looked up from germline, CDR1 is SGHAT and CDR2 is FQNNGV. Trimming took 3 bases from V and 3 from J, leaving 9 bases between them. This CDR3 has 14 residues. CDR3 sequence: CASSFSGFYNEQFF. The CDR3 coding sequence is TGTGCCAGCAGCTTTTCAGGGTTCTACAATGAGCAGTTCTTC.

This clonotype was counted between two and nine times. The V and J genes are TRBV10-3 and TRBJ2-5; weak D call: TRBD2 (5 bases). Trimming pared 10 bases from V and 5 bases from J, leaving 14 bases between. This CDR3 has 12 amino acids. Germline assignment: CDR1 ENHRY and CDR2 SYGVKD. In DNA, the CDR3 is TGTGCCACACGGGGTGGGGTGGAGACCCAGTACTTC. Its translation: CATRGGVETQYF.

This clonotype was seen a handful of times. This chain connects TRBV3-1 to TRBJ1-4, with 7 positions matching TRBD1. The J segment lost 7 bases and the V segment lost 6 bases, leaving 11 bases of the junction unmatched. CDR3 length: 15 residues. Germline-derived CDR1 and CDR2 are LGHDT and YNNKEL (reference sequence). CDR3 in DNA: TGTGCCAGCAGTTCAAGGCCCAGGGGGAGTGAAAAACTGTTTTTT. As protein: CASSSRPRGSEKLFF.